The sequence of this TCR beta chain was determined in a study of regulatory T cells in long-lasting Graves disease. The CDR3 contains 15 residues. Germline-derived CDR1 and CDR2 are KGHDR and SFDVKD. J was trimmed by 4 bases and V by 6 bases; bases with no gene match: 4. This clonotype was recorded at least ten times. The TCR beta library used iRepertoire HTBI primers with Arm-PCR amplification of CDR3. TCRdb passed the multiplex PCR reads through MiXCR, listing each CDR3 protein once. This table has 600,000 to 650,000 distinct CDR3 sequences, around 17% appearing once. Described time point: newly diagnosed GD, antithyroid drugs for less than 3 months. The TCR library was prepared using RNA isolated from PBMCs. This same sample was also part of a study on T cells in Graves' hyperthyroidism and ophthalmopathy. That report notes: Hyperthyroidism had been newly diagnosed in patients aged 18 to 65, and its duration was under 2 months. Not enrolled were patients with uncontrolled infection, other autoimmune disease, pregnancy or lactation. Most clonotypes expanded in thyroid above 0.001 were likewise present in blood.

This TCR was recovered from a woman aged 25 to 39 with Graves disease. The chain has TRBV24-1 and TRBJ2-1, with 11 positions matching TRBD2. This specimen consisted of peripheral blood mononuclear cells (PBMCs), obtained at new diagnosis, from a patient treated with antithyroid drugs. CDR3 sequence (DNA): TGTGCCACCAGTCTTAGCGGGAGGGAGTACAATGAGCAGTTCTTC. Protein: CATSLSGREYNEQFF.